This T cell receptor (beta chain) was documented in a study of shared clonotypes between healthy human individuals. Study as a whole: For every donor, three CD4 naive, three CD4 memory, two CD8 naive and one CD8 memory plates were used.

Each subset's genomic DNA was shared equally among a number of immunoSEQ plates. The protocol was immunoSEQ multiplex PCR, while the TCRdb copy is restricted to in-frame clones and leaves out a portion. The sample has roughly 2.2 million clones; around 92% are singletons. Germline-derived CDR1 and CDR2 are SGDLS and YYNGEE. V was clipped by 3 bases and J by 3 bases; unmatched bases: 8. This CDR3 region has 16 residues. Only Caucasian adults living in Nashville, Tennessee made up the donor group. This clonotype was obtained from a young man in good health. Some clones in this sample may be carry-over from other donors' samples. This chain links TRBV9 with TRBJ2-7, with 11 nucleotides matching TRBD2. The sample comprised naive CD4+ T cells from PBMCs. The subset is: CD45RA+ positively selected. The CDR3 DNA reads as TGTGCCAGCAGCGGATCAACTAGCGGGGGTAACTACGAGCAGTACTTC. It codes for CASSGSTSGGNYEQYF.